Listed here are 9 T cell receptor beta chains from one sample, sequenced in a study of blood T cell repertoires in COVID-19. The assay was immunoSEQ multiplex PCR, and TCRdb's table has in-frame clones only and misses some. This sample has hundreds of thousands of clones, with 70% to 90% found just once. Sequenced material: PBMCs or T cells enriched from blood (not recorded which). These receptor sequences come from a woman aged 40 to 50 with acute COVID-19.

The rearrangement links TRBV10-3 to TRBJ1-1; possible D gene TRBD1, 5 bases. The V gene lost 0 bases and the J gene lost 0 bases, with 14 bases spanning the gap. From germline, CDR1 is ENHRY and CDR2 SYGVKD. The CDR3 covers 17 residues. The chain's CDR3 is CAISESRDSLMNTEAFF. CDR3 in DNA: TGTGCCATCAGTGAGTCTCGCGACAGCCTGATGAACACTGAAGCTTTCTTT.

The chain carries TRBV11-2 and TRBJ1-1; 11 nucleotides align to TRBD1. V lost 5 bases, J lost 1 base, and 3 bases stayed unmatched. The CDR3 runs to 15 residues. CDR1 and CDR2 (germline): SGHAT, FQNNGV. The CDR3 DNA follows: TGTGCCAGCAGCCCAGGACAGGGGGCGAACACTGAAGCTTTCTTT. Residues: CASSPGQGANTEAFF.

V and J are TRBV6-5 and TRBJ1-6; D remains ambiguous. Germline V CDR1 and CDR2: MNHEY, SVGAGI. The CDR3 is 13 amino acids. Trimming stripped 6 bases from V and 7 bases from J, with 10 bases between. The CDR3 sequence: CASRQQMNSPLHF. CDR3 bases: TGTGCCAGCAGACAGCAGATGAATTCACCCCTCCACTTT.

The V and J genes are TRBV28 and TRBJ2-5; 8 bases line up with TRBD1. This CDR3 spans 14 amino acids. J gave up 5 bases and V 7 bases, and 9 bases lay outside the gene matches. Per the germline V gene, CDR1 is MDHEN and CDR2 is SYDVKM. In nucleotides, the CDR3 is TGTGCCAGCACCCCCCTCGGACAGGGTGAGACCCAGTACTTC. Protein product: CASTPLGQGETQYF.

The V and J genes are TRBV27 and TRBJ2-1; 15 bases map to TRBD2. CDR1 is MNHEY and CDR2 is SMNVEV in the germline V gene (reference sequence). The V segment lost 3 bases and the J segment 7 bases; nucleotides outside the gene matches: 4. The CDR3 consists of 16 residues. CDR3 sequence: CASSFGTSGRLNEQFF. In DNA, the CDR3 is TGTGCCAGCAGTTTTGGGACTAGCGGGAGGTTAAATGAGCAGTTCTTC.

This clone was recorded a few times. CDR3 nucleotides: TGTGCCAGTAGTAAACGCCAAACAGGGGTCACTGGAAACACCATATATTTT. Its translation is CASSKRQTGVTGNTIYF. The chain has TRBV19 and TRBJ1-3; TRBD1 matches at 7 bases. V was clipped by 4 bases and J by 2 bases; unmatched bases: 11. In germline, CDR1 is LNHDA, CDR2 SQIVND (reference sequence). The length of the CDR3 is 17 residues. Full variable domain (outside the CDR3, taken from reference TRBV19 and TRBJ1-3): DGGITQSPKYLFRKEGQNVTLSCEQNLNHDAMYWYRQDPGQGLRLIYYSQIVNDFQKGDIAEGYSVSREKKESFPLTVTSAQKNPTAFYLCASSKRQTGVTGNTIYFGEGSWLTVV.

J is TRBJ1-2 and V is TRBV10-3, with a weak D call TRBD1 (5 bases). The CDR3 is 15 amino acids. The V gene's germline CDR1 is ENHRY and CDR2 SYGVKD. The V end lost 6 bases, the J end lost 1 base, and 15 bases lay between the germline ends. CDR3 region: CAIRMAPDSNYGYTF. The CDR3 DNA reads TGTGCCATCAGAATGGCCCCAGACAGTAACTATGGCTACACCTTC.

V and J are TRBV10-1 and TRBJ2-7, with 12 bases fitting TRBD2. In germline, CDR1 is WNHNN, CDR2 SYGVQD (reference sequence). This CDR3 has 17 residues. J was trimmed by 7 bases and V by 2 bases; bases with no gene match: 12. In DNA form, the CDR3 reads TGCGCCAGCAGTGAGGGACTAGCGGGAACGGTTCAGAGGGAGCAGTACTTC. This gives the protein CASSEGLAGTVQREQYF.

The chain combines TRBV4-3 with TRBJ2-7; D not resolved. CDR3 length: 14 amino acids. Germline V gene sequence: CDR1 LGHNA, CDR2 YSLEER. Trimming removed 8 bases from V and 5 bases from J, with 19 bases in between. CDR3: CASERPQLSHEQYV. The CDR3 nucleotides are TGCGCCAGCGAACGACCACAGCTTTCCCACGAGCAGTACGTC.